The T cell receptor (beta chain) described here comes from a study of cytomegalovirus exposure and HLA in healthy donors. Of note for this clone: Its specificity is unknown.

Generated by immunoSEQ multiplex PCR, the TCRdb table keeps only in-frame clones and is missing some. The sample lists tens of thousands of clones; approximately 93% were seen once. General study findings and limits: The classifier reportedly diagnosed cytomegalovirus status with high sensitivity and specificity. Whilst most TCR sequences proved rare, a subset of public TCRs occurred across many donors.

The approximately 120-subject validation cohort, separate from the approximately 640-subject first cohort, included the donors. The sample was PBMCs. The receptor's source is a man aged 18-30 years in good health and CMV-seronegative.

In DNA, the CDR3 is TGTGCCAGCAGCCAAGTGGCCCAGGGAGGGCAAAAACTGTTTTTT. Protein: CASSQVAQGGQKLFF. The rearrangement links TRBV4-2 to TRBJ1-4, with a possible D match to TRBD1 (5 bases). CDR3 size: 15 residues. The V end was cut by 1 base, the J end by 9 bases, with 15 bases between. Germline assignment: CDR1 LGHNA and CDR2 YNFKEQ.